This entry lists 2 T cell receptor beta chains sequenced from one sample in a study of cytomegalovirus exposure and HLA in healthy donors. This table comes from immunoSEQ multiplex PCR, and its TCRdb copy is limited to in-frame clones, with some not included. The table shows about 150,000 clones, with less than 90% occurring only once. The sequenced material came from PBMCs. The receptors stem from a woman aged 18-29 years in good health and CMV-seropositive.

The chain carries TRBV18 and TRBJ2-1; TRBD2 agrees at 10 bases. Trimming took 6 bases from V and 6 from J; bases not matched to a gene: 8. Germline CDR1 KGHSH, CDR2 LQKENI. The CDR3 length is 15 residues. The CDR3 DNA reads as TGTGCCAGCTCCCAATCTAGCGGGAGCGGCAATGAGCAGTTCTTC. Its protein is CASSQSSGSGNEQFF.

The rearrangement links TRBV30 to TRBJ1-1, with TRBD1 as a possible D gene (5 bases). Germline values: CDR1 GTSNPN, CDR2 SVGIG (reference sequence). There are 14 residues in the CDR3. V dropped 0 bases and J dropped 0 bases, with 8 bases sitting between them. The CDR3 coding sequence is TGTGCCTGGAGTGTGGACATCCTGAACACTGAAGCTTTCTTT. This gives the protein CAWSVDILNTEAFF.